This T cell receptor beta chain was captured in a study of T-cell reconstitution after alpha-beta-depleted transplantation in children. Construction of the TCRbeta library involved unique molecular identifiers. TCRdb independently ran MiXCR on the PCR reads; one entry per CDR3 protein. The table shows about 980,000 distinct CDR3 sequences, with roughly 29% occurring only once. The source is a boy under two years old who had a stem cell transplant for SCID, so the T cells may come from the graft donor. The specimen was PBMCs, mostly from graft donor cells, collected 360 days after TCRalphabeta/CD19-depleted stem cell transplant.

CDR3: CASSHGRGNQETQYF. Written as DNA, the CDR3 is TGTGCCAGCAGCCACGGCAGGGGGAATCAAGAGACCCAGTACTTC. The V and J genes are TRBV4-2 and TRBJ2-5; 7 nucleotides agree with TRBD1. CDR1 and CDR2 from the germline V gene are LGHNA and YNFKEQ. J gave up 2 bases and V 3 bases, and 6 bases lay outside the gene matches. This CDR3 spans 15 amino acids.